One sample yielded the 23 T cell receptor beta chains listed below, sequenced in a study of T cell responses to AZD1222 COVID-19 vaccine. Assay: immunoSEQ multiplex PCR; the TCRdb copy retains only in-frame clones and omits some. In the table there are fewer than 200,000 clones, approximately 91% of which are singletons. This specimen was peripheral blood, taken on day 0 of AZD1222 vaccination. The receptors here all came from an adult in good health.

There are a few counts of this clone. V is TRBV4-3 and J is TRBJ2-4; 10 positions match TRBD2. With V trimmed by 0 bases and J by 9 bases, 8 bases remained unmatched. The CDR3 loop spans 16 amino acids. In germline, CDR1 is LGHNA, CDR2 YSLEER. This CDR3 reads CASSQDPSGRAVIQYF. For the CDR3, the DNA is TGCGCCAGCAGCCAAGACCCTAGCGGGAGAGCTGTCATTCAGTACTTC.

The chain links TRBV19 to TRBJ1-4; D unresolved. The CDR3 runs 14 residues. The V gene's germline CDR1 is LNHDA and CDR2 SQIVND (reference sequence). Trimming stripped 5 bases from V and 6 bases from J, with 13 bases between. Here the CDR3 DNA reads TGTGCCAGTAGTGATTGGAAAGAGTATGAAAAACTGTTTTTT. Its protein product is CASSDWKEYEKLFF.

V gene TRBV18 combines with J gene TRBJ2-2; D is ambiguous. The CDR3 totals 16 residues. The V gene lost 1 base and the J gene lost 2 bases, with 11 bases spanning the gap. The germline gives CDR1 KGHSH, CDR2 LQKENI. CDR3 in amino acids: CASSPQGRQNTGELFF. CDR3 DNA: TGTGCCAGCTCACCACAAGGCAGGCAAAACACCGGGGAGCTGTTTTTT.

In its sample, this clone was seen once. The genes are TRBV2 and TRBJ2-2, with 12 bases lining up with TRBD2. The length of the CDR3 is 19 residues. CDR1 and CDR2 (germline): SNHLY, FYNNEI. V was pared by 6 bases and J by 0 bases, with 11 bases of the junction left unmatched. CDR3 amino acids: CASSTTGTSGPTNTGELFF. For the CDR3, the DNA is TGTGCCAGCAGCACCACCGGGACTAGCGGGCCGACGAACACCGGGGAGCTGTTTTTT.

The rearrangement joins TRBV30 to TRBJ2-7; TRBD1 or TRBD2 may be the D gene (5 bases each). This CDR3 contains 12 residues. The V and J ends lost 0 bases and 12 bases respectively, with 15 bases between them. Looked up from germline, CDR1 is GTSNPN and CDR2 is SVGIG (reference sequence). The CDR3 protein is CAWSVMLGTAYF. The CDR3 coding sequence is TGTGCCTGGAGTGTAATGCTTGGGACCGCGTACTTC.

V is TRBV5-5 and J is TRBJ1-5, with no clear D. The CDR3 spans 15 residues. Germline V gives CDR1 SGHKS, CDR2 YYEKEE (reference sequence). Trimming cost V 1 base and J 2 bases, with 10 bases left between them. CDR3 bases: TGTGCCAGCAGCTTGATGGCAGTCGGCAATCAGCCCCAGCATTTT. This encodes CASSLMAVGNQPQHF.

This chain links TRBV12-3 or TRBV12-4 with TRBJ2-1, with a weak D call TRBD2 (5 bases). Trimming shortened V by 5 bases and J by 8 bases, and 13 bases separated the two germline ends. The CDR3 contains 13 residues. This CDR3 is CASSLRGIDEQFF. Here the CDR3 DNA reads TGTGCCAGCAGTCTCCGGGGAATAGATGAGCAGTTCTTC.

The chain employs TRBV20-1 and TRBJ1-5, with D hard to call. V lost 3 bases and J 3 bases, leaving 3 bases between the germline ends. CDR1 is DFQATT, CDR2 SNEGSKA, per germline (reference sequence). The CDR3 runs to 11 residues. As DNA, the CDR3 is TGCAGTGCTAGTAACAATCAGCCCCAGCATTTT. It encodes CSASNNQPQHF.

The chain links TRBV29-1 to TRBJ2-7; 7 bases match TRBD1. V gave up 4 bases and J gave up 0 bases; unmatched junction bases: 0. CDR3 length: 12 residues. CDR1 SQVTM and CDR2 ANQGSEA come from the germline V gene. CDR3 protein: CSVGDSSYEQYF. In nucleotides, the CDR3 is TGCAGCGTTGGGGACAGCTCCTACGAGCAGTACTTC.

This chain uses TRBV7-6 with TRBJ1-3; D is ambiguous. This CDR3 has 15 residues. Germline CDR1 and CDR2: SGHVS and FNYEAQ. The V end lost 5 bases, the J end lost 0 bases, and 11 bases lay between the germline ends. CDR3 in amino acids: CASSRETGSGNTIYF. The DNA of the CDR3 is TGTGCCAGCAGCCGTGAGACTGGCTCTGGAAACACCATATATTTT. The full variable domain, completed using reference TRBV7-6 and TRBJ1-3, is GAGVSQSPRYKVTKRGQDVALRCDPISGHVSLYWYRQALGQGPEFLTYFNYEAQQDKSGLPNDRFSAERPEGSISTLTIQRTEQRDSAMYRCASSRETGSGNTIYFGEGSWLTVV.

V is TRBV19 and J is TRBJ1-3; TRBD1 matches 7 bases. The CDR3 is 16 amino acids. The V gene end was trimmed by 7 bases and the J gene end by 0 bases; junction bases not matched to a gene: 9. Germline V gene sequence: CDR1 LNHDA, CDR2 SQIVND (reference sequence). CDR3 protein: CASTETGVISGNTIYF. The CDR3 nucleotides read TGTGCCAGTACCGAAACAGGGGTAATCTCTGGAAACACCATATATTTT.

This clone was seen a few times. The rearrangement uses TRBV7-9 and TRBJ2-3; 7 nucleotides match TRBD2. The CDR3 runs to 15 residues. In germline, CDR1 is SEHNR, CDR2 FQNEAQ (reference sequence). After removal of 4 bases from V and 2 bases from J, the junction contained 6 bases not matched to a gene. The CDR3 nucleotides are TGTGCCAGCAGCTCTCCTAGCGGCTCCACAGATACGCAGTATTTT. It encodes CASSSPSGSTDTQYF.

V gene TRBV2 combines with J gene TRBJ1-5; the D is unclear. Germline CDR1 is SNHLY and CDR2 is FYNNEI. The CDR3 contains 15 residues. The V end was cut by 5 bases, the J end by 1 base, with 12 bases between. The CDR3 spells CASSLNIGSNQPQHF. The CDR3 bases are TGTGCCAGCAGTCTAAACATTGGCAGCAATCAGCCCCAGCATTTT.

V usage is TRBV7-3 and J usage is TRBJ2-6; weak D call: TRBD1 (6 bases). Trimming left V 3 bases short and J 0 bases short, with 6 bases between. The CDR3 runs to 15 residues. Germline V gene data show CDR1 as SGHTA and CDR2 as FQGTGA. The CDR3 spells CASSLDSSGANVLTF. The CDR3 region has the DNA TGTGCCAGCAGCTTGGACAGCTCTGGGGCCAACGTCCTGACTTTC.

V gene TRBV7-2 combines with J gene TRBJ2-1; 7 nucleotides line up with TRBD2. Germline trimming cut 4 bases from V and 4 bases from J; bases unmatched to any gene: 7. The germline V gene encodes CDR1 SGHTA and CDR2 FQGNSA. The CDR3 spans 15 residues. CDR3 DNA sequence: TGTGCCAGCAGCTCTCTAGCGGTCGTTTACAATGAGCAGTTCTTC. Translating it yields CASSSLAVVYNEQFF.

This chain connects TRBV5-1 to TRBJ1-2; TRBD1 is a possible D gene (6 bases). There are 18 residues in the CDR3. V shed 0 bases and J shed 1 base, with 19 bases lying between them. CDR1 is SGHRS, CDR2 YFSETQ, per germline. CDR3: CASSLGQVIDIGNYGYTF. DNA for the CDR3: TGCGCCAGCAGCTTGGGACAGGTCATTGATATCGGTAACTATGGCTACACCTTC. Full variable domain (remainder filled in from reference TRBV5-1 and TRBJ1-2): KAGVTQTPRYLIKTRGQQVTLSCSPISGHRSVSWYQQTPGQGLQFLFEYFSETQRNKGNFPGRFSGRQFSNSRSEMNVSTLELGDSALYLCASSLGQVIDIGNYGYTFGSGTRLTVV.

This clone was found a few times. The chain employs TRBV6-1 and TRBJ1-1; D call uncertain. Germline lookup yields CDR1 MNHNS and CDR2 SASEGT. V gave up 3 bases and J gave up 1 base, with 3 bases separating them. The CDR3 is 12 amino acids. The CDR3 sequence: CASSDRNTEAFF. CDR3 coding DNA: TGTGCCAGCAGTGATAGGAACACTGAAGCTTTCTTT.

The chain joins TRBV30 to TRBJ1-1; D is uncertain. Germline loops: CDR1 GTSNPN, CDR2 SVGIG (reference sequence). V was clipped by 0 bases and J by 4 bases, with 6 bases between them. The CDR3 sequence is 12 residues long. The CDR3 reads CAWSVGFTEAFF. Written as DNA, the CDR3 is TGTGCCTGGAGTGTAGGATTCACTGAAGCTTTCTTT.

The genes are TRBV27 and TRBJ2-5; D may correspond to TRBD1 or TRBD2 (6 bases each). V was shortened by 0 bases and J by 5 bases, with 13 bases between the two germline ends. CDR3 length: 15 amino acids. In germline, CDR1 is MNHEY, CDR2 SMNVEV (reference sequence). The CDR3, as DNA: TGTGCCAGCAGTTTATCAAGGGGGGCTGGTGAGACCCAGTACTTC. It translates to CASSLSRGAGETQYF.

The genes are TRBV4-1 and TRBJ1-5; no reliable D call. Germline CDR1 is MGHRA and CDR2 is YSYEKL. The V gene lost 1 base and the J gene lost 1 base, with 8 bases spanning the gap. This CDR3 contains 15 residues. CDR3: CASSQGGMSNQPQHF. The CDR3 nucleotides are TGCGCCAGCAGCCAAGGAGGGATGAGCAATCAGCCCCAGCATTTT.

This chain links TRBV30 with TRBJ1-4, with 8 bases matching TRBD1. CDR1 is GTSNPN, CDR2 SVGIG, per germline (reference sequence). Losses at the gene ends were 6 bases for V and 10 bases for J; bases not matched to a gene: 22. This CDR3 is 17 amino acids long. The CDR3 is CACQSRGRLTESGKLFF. The DNA of the CDR3 is TGTGCCTGTCAAAGCAGGGGGCGGTTGACGGAATCTGGAAAACTGTTTTTT. Drawing the rest from reference TRBV30 and TRBJ1-4, the complete variable domain is SQTIHQWPATLVQPVGSPLSLECTVEGTSNPNLYWYRQAAGRGLQLLFYSVGIGQISSEVPQNLSASRPQDRQFILSSKKLLLSDSGFYLCACQSRGRLTESGKLFFGSGTQLSVL.

On this clone: Other DNA sequences in this sample translate to the same CDR3. The chain combines TRBV28 with TRBJ1-2; 7 bases are a match to TRBD1. The germline CDR1 and CDR2 sequences are MDHEN and SYDVKM. The V and J ends lost 8 bases and 5 bases, in that order; junction bases with no gene match: 5. This CDR3 is built from 12 residues. The CDR3 is CASSGGLYGYTF. Here the CDR3 DNA reads TGTGCCAGCTCAGGGGGTCTATATGGCTACACCTTC.

The rearrangement links TRBV19 to TRBJ1-4, with unresolved D. Germline V CDR1 and CDR2: LNHDA, SQIVND (reference sequence). V was pared by 8 bases and J by 5 bases, with 9 bases between. CDR3 size: 12 residues. CDR3 loop: CASAVANEKLFF. CDR3 DNA: TGTGCCAGTGCCGTCGCCAATGAAAAACTGTTTTTT.